The entry that follows covers one TCR beta chain sequence. The antigen is unknown. The sample originates from a study of CD8 T cells in ankylosing spondylitis. The TCR beta libraries were generated through quantitative 5'-RACE incorporating molecular barcodes. TCRdb re-called the 5' RACE reads with MiXCR, one entry per CDR3 protein. Seen here are around 480,000 distinct CDR3 sequences, approximately 17% observed once, and the top ten hold approximately 0.93%. Trimming left V 6 bases short and J 0 bases short, with 11 bases between. Germline CDR1 is LNHNV and CDR2 is YYDKDF (reference sequence). The CDR3 is 14 residues long. Study findings and constraints: According to the report, clones linked to the disease were significantly enriched in matched synovial fluid samples taken from ankylosing spondylitis patients. Blood of patients with ankylosing spondylitis appeared to be characterized by a TCR beta motif of eight highly homologous variants.

The sequence was obtained from a male donor with ankylosing spondylitis. The chain links TRBV15 to TRBJ1-1, with D maybe TRBD1 (5 bases). The sample was blood, either unsorted or a sorted T cell fraction (not recorded which). The CDR3 loop is CATSWETVNTEAFF. DNA for the CDR3: TGTGCCACCAGTTGGGAGACAGTGAACACTGAAGCTTTCTTT.